The 16 T cell receptor beta chains listed next were all sequenced from one sample in a study of chemoradiotherapy in HPV16-positive cancers. Repertoires were generated with immunoSEQ multiplex PCR, while TCRdb's copy carries only in-frame clones and drops some. This sample has some 22,000 clones; roughly 87% occur once, and the top ten carry 4.5% to 5%. The sequencing used blood, collected from a patient who underwent chemoradiotherapy. These receptors were collected from a human donor with HPV-associated anogenital cancer.

The chain is built from TRBV7-2 and TRBJ1-1, with D hard to call. CDR3 length: 13 amino acids. The germline V gene has CDR1 SGHTA and CDR2 FQGNSA. V lost 5 bases and J 7 bases, leaving 14 bases between the germline ends. CDR3 protein: CASSRDGIGEAFF. The CDR3 region has the DNA TGTGCCAGCAGCCGGGATGGTATCGGTGAAGCTTTCTTT. The full variable domain, completed using reference TRBV7-2 and TRBJ1-1, is GAGVSQSPSNKVTEKGKDVELRCDPISGHTALYWYRQSLGQGLEFLIYFQGNSAPDKSGLPSDRFSAERTGGSVSTLTIQRTQQEDSAVYLCASSRDGIGEAFFGQGTRLTVV.

This chain joins TRBV19 and TRBJ2-7; 7 positions match TRBD1. CDR1 and CDR2 from the germline V gene are LNHDA and SQIVND (reference sequence). The CDR3 covers 15 residues. Unmatched junction bases numbered 8, after V lost 4 bases and J lost 2 bases. The CDR3 coding sequence is TGTGCCAGTAGTAAGACAGGGCTTGAAACCTACGAGCAGTACTTC. Encoded protein: CASSKTGLETYEQYF. The full variable domain, its missing parts supplied by reference TRBV19 and TRBJ2-7, is DGGITQSPKYLFRKEGQNVTLSCEQNLNHDAMYWYRQDPGQGLRLIYYSQIVNDFQKGDIAEGYSVSREKKESFPLTVTSAQKNPTAFYLCASSKTGLETYEQYFGPGTRLTVT.

The chain combines TRBV29-1 with TRBJ2-1; D might be TRBD2 (6 bases). In germline, CDR1 is SQVTM, CDR2 ANQGSEA. The V and J ends lost 0 bases and 3 bases respectively, with 21 bases between them. The CDR3 runs 18 residues. The CDR3 loop reads CSVEDWYPLGSFYNEQFF. The DNA of the CDR3 is TGCAGCGTTGAAGATTGGTACCCACTCGGGAGCTTCTACAATGAGCAGTTCTTC.

This chain links TRBV6-4 with TRBJ2-2; no firm D call. This CDR3 has 14 amino acids. Germline V gene sequence: CDR1 MRHNA, CDR2 SNTAGT. V was clipped by 0 bases and J by 2 bases, with 4 bases between them. The CDR3 spells CASSDSSNTGELFF. The CDR3 DNA follows: TGTGCCAGCAGTGACTCAAGTAACACCGGGGAGCTGTTTTTT.

The V and J genes are TRBV4-3 and TRBJ2-5, with D possibly TRBD2 on 5 matching bases. Per germline, CDR1 LGHNA and CDR2 YSLEER. The V gene lost 1 base and the J gene lost 1 base, with 13 bases spanning the gap. The CDR3 consists of 16 residues. The CDR3 is CASSQGPGMTQETQYF. The DNA for the CDR3 is TGCGCCAGCAGCCAAGGGCCCGGGATGACCCAAGAGACCCAGTACTTC.

The J gene is TRBJ2-5, the V gene TRBV10-3, with D maybe TRBD1 (6 bases). CDR3 length equals 13 residues. Trimming removed 8 bases from V and 5 bases from J, with 15 bases in between. The V gene's germline CDR1 is ENHRY and CDR2 SYGVKD. The CDR3 spells CAISRQGRETQYF. The CDR3 DNA is TGTGCCATCTCTCGGCAGGGGCGTGAGACCCAGTACTTC.

V gene TRBV6-5 combines with J gene TRBJ2-7; D remains unclear. The V end was cut by 0 bases, the J end by 1 base, with 7 bases between. The CDR3 sequence is 14 residues long. Germline lookup yields CDR1 MNHEY and CDR2 SVGAGI. The CDR3: CASSYSTDSYEQYF. As DNA, the CDR3 is TGTGCCAGCAGTTACTCGACGGATTCCTACGAGCAGTACTTC.

The genes are TRBV21-1 and TRBJ2-1; the D call TRBD2 from the table was never checked on the DNA. TRBV21-1 corresponds to a pseudogene. This CDR3 has 16 residues. CDR3 sequence (DNA): TGTGCCAGCAGCAAAGCCCCCCGAGGCTCCTACAATGAGCAGTTCTTC. This translates into CASSKAPRGSYNEQFF.

This clone was recorded only once. The chain is built from TRBV5-1 and TRBJ2-7; TRBD2 agrees at 7 bases. The CDR3 sequence is 16 residues long. The junction had 13 bases not matched to a gene; V was cut back by 0 bases and J by 7 bases. Germline CDR1 is SGHRS and CDR2 is YFSETQ. Written as DNA, the CDR3 is TGCGCCAGCAGCTTGGTTAACGCGGGAGATTGGGGTGAGCAGTACTTC. It is translated as CASSLVNAGDWGEQYF.

The genes are TRBV18 and TRBJ2-4; no reliable D call. This CDR3 region has 12 residues. Trimming took off 0 bases at V and 5 bases at J, with 2 bases between the two ends. In germline, CDR1 is KGHSH, CDR2 LQKENI. CDR3 coding DNA: TGTGCCAGCTCACCACCGCAAAACATTCAGTACTTC. It is translated as CASSPPQNIQYF.

This chain uses TRBV7-9 with TRBJ2-3; D is possibly TRBD2 (6 bases). The CDR3 is 14 amino acids. Trimming left V 0 bases short and J 3 bases short, with 7 bases between. The germline CDR1 and CDR2 sequences are SEHNR and FQNEAQ (reference sequence). The CDR3 reads CASSLAGGTDTQYF. The CDR3 bases are TGTGCCAGCAGCTTAGCGGGAGGTACAGATACGCAGTATTTT.

The chain joins TRBV18 to TRBJ2-1, with D unresolved. The CDR3 totals 15 residues. The ends were cut back, 3 bases at V and 2 bases at J, with 11 bases in the middle. Looked up from germline, CDR1 is KGHSH and CDR2 is LQKENI. CDR3 nucleotide sequence: TGTGCCAGCTCACCTCAGAGGCAGACCTACAATGAGCAGTTCTTC. Its translation is CASSPQRQTYNEQFF.

Comment on this clone: One end of the junction varies from germline; a read error may be responsible. Other DNA sequences from this sample encode an identical CDR3 as well. The CDR3 DNA reads as TGCGCCAGTAGTGAACAGGGAGTAGGTGAAAAACTGTTTTTT. This translates into CASSEQGVGEKLFF. The rearrangement uses TRBV19 and TRBJ1-4, with D maybe TRBD1 (6 bases). CDR1 and CDR2 from the germline V gene are LNHDA and SQIVND (reference sequence). The CDR3 has 14 amino acids.

The sample holds one count of this clone. The chain is built from TRBV11-2 and TRBJ2-1; D may be TRBD2 (6 bases). V dropped 5 bases and J dropped 0 bases, with 14 bases sitting between them. Germline CDR1 is SGHAT and CDR2 is FQNNGV. This CDR3 comprises 16 residues. CDR3 sequence reads: CASSGERRGSYNEQFF. The CDR3 DNA follows: TGTGCCAGCAGCGGTGAGCGGAGGGGCTCCTACAATGAGCAGTTCTTC.

The chain recombines TRBV10-3 with TRBJ2-7; possibly TRBD2 for D (5 bases). Germline-derived CDR1 and CDR2 are ENHRY and SYGVKD. V was clipped by 0 bases and J by 2 bases, with 8 bases between them. The CDR3 covers 14 residues. CDR3 coding DNA: TGTGCCATCAGTGAGTCTGCTAGCCCCTACGAGCAGTACTTC. Translating it yields CAISESASPYEQYF.

This chain joins TRBV15 and TRBJ2-7, with TRBD1 matching 9 bases. CDR1 is LNHNV, CDR2 YYDKDF, per germline (reference sequence). Trimming at V came to 2 bases and at J to 2 bases, leaving 10 bases not matched to a gene. This CDR3 contains 17 residues. Here the CDR3 reads CATSRLKPGQGTYEQYF. The CDR3 DNA reads as TGTGCCACCAGCAGATTAAAGCCCGGACAGGGGACCTACGAGCAGTACTTC.